What follows are 8 T cell receptor beta chains derived from one specimen sequenced in a study of T cell responses to AZD1222 COVID-19 vaccine. Sequencing used immunoSEQ multiplex PCR; TCRdb keeps in-frame clones, though not all of them. Here the sample spans approximately 120,000 clones, around 90% being singletons. The source was peripheral blood, collected on day 0 of AZD1222 vaccination. Receptor source: an adult in good health.

The chain has TRBV19 and TRBJ1-4; TRBD1 is a possible D gene (6 bases). V lost 1 base to trimming and J lost 8 bases, with 11 bases between them. The germline V gene encodes CDR1 LNHDA and CDR2 SQIVND (reference sequence). CDR3 length: 14 residues. The CDR3 loop is CASSIGGAGEKLFF. The CDR3 DNA follows: TGTGCCAGTAGTATAGGGGGGGCTGGAGAAAAACTGTTTTTT.

The V call is TRBV12-3 or TRBV12-4, the J call TRBJ2-7, with D uncertain. The CDR3 has 13 residues. The V end was cut by 3 bases, the J end by 2 bases, with 8 bases between. This chain's CDR3 is CASSFRRTYEQYF. The CDR3 nucleotides are TGTGCCAGCAGTTTTCGTAGAACCTACGAGCAGTACTTC.

Here the CDR3 DNA reads TGCAGTGCTAGTAATCGGGTTGGAATTCCGGAGACCCAGTACTTC. It translates to CSASNRVGIPETQYF. The V call is TRBV20-1, the J call TRBJ2-5; the D is unclear. Germline CDR1 reads DFQATT; CDR2 reads SNEGSKA (reference sequence). The CDR3 runs to 15 residues. Trimming took off 3 bases at V and 5 bases at J, with 19 bases between the two ends.

This rearrangement joins TRBV6-5 to TRBJ2-1; D is uncertain. CDR3 size: 14 residues. The V gene's germline CDR1 is MNHEY and CDR2 SVGAGI. Deletions cut 4 bases from V and 4 bases from J, with 11 bases between. The CDR3 region has the DNA TGTGCCAGCAGTTCAGCTTCACTTTACAATGAGCAGTTCTTC. Translation: CASSSASLYNEQFF.

The V and J genes are TRBV19 and TRBJ1-2, with a tentative D call TRBD1 (5 bases). Trimming took off 1 base at V and 7 bases at J, with 10 bases between the two ends. This CDR3 comprises 13 residues. From germline, CDR1 is LNHDA and CDR2 SQIVND (reference sequence). CDR3 DNA sequence: TGTGCCAGTAGTATAGCTGGGGGAGCTGGCTACACCTTC. The encoded protein is CASSIAGGAGYTF.

This clone was seen only once. The genes are TRBV6-5 and TRBJ2-7, with 11 positions matching TRBD2. Losses at the gene ends were 4 bases for V and 3 bases for J; bases not matched to a gene: 5. Germline-derived CDR1 and CDR2 are MNHEY and SVGAGI. The CDR3 totals 15 residues. The CDR3: CASSLAGTSGYEQYF. The CDR3 bases are TGTGCCAGCAGTTTGGCCGGGACTAGCGGCTACGAGCAGTACTTC.

The genes are TRBV18 and TRBJ2-6, with D hard to call. V gave up 5 bases and J gave up 0 bases, with 8 bases separating them. Germline loops: CDR1 KGHSH, CDR2 LQKENI. The CDR3 runs to 15 residues. The CDR3: CASSATSSGANVLTF. The CDR3 DNA follows: TGTGCCAGCTCAGCTACGAGCTCTGGGGCCAACGTCCTGACTTTC.

This clone was observed a few times. This chain connects TRBV7-9 to TRBJ2-2, with TRBD1 as a possible D gene (6 bases). Germline V CDR1 and CDR2: SEHNR, FQNEAQ (reference sequence). V lost 6 bases and J 7 bases, leaving 9 bases between the germline ends. The CDR3 spans 12 residues. CDR3 sequence (DNA): TGTGCCAGCAGGCCAGGGGTCGGGGAGCTGTTTTTT. As protein: CASRPGVGELFF.